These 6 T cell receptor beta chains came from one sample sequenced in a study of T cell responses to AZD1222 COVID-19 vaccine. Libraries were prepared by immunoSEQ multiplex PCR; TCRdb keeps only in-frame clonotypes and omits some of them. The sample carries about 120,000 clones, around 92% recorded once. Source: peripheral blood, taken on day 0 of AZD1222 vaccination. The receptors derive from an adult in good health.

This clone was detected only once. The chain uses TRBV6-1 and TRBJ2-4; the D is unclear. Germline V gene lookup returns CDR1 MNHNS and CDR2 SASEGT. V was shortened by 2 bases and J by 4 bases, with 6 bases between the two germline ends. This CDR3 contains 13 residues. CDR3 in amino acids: CASSETRKNIQYF. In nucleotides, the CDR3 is TGTGCCAGCAGTGAAACCCGGAAAAACATTCAGTACTTC.

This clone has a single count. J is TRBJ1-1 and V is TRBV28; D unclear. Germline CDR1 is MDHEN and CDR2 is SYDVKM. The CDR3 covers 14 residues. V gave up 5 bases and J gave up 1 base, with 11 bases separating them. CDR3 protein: CASSLPGENTEAFF. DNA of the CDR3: TGTGCCAGCAGTCTCCCAGGAGAGAACACTGAAGCTTTCTTT. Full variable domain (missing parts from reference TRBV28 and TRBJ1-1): DVKVTQSSRYLVKRTGEKVFLECVQDMDHENMFWYRQDPGLGLRLIYFSYDVKMKEKGDIPEGYSVSREKKERFSLILESASTNQTSMYLCASSLPGENTEAFFGQGTRLTVV.

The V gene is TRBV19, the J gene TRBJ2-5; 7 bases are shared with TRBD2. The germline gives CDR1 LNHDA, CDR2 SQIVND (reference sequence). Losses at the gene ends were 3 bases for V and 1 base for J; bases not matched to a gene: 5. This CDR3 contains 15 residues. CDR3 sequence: CASSMARETQETQYF. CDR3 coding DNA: TGTGCCAGTAGTATGGCGCGGGAGACCCAAGAGACCCAGTACTTC.

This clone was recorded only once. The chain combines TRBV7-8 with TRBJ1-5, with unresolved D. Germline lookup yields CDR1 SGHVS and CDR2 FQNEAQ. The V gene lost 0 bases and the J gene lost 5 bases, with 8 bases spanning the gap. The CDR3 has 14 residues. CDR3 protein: CASSLAPKDQPQHF. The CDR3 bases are TGTGCCAGCAGCTTAGCCCCGAAGGATCAGCCCCAGCATTTT.

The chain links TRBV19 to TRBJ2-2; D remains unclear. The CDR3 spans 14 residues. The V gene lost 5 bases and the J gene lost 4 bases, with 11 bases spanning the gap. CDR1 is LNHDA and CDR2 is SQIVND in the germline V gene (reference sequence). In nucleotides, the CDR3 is TGTGCCAGTAGTCCGATGATGTTCACCGGGGAGCTGTTTTTT. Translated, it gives CASSPMMFTGELFF.

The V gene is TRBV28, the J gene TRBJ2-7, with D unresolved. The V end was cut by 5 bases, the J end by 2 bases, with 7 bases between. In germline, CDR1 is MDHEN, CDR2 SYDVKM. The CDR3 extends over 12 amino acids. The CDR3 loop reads CASSIRPYEQYF. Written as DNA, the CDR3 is TGTGCCAGCAGTATAAGACCCTACGAGCAGTACTTC.